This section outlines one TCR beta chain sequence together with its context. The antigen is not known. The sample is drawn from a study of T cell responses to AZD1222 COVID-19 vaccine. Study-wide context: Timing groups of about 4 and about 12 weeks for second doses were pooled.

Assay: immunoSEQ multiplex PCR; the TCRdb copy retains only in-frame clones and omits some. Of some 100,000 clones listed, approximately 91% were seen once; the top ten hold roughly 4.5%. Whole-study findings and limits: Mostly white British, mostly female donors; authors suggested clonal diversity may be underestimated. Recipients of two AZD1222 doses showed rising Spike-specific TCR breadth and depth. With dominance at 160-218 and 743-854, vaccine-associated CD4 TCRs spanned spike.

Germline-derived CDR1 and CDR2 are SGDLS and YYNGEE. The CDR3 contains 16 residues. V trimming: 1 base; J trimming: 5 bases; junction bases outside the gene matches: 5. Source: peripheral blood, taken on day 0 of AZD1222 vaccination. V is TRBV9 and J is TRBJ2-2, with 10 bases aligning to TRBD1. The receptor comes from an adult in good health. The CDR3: CASSVRQGAGTGELFF. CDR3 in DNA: TGTGCCAGCAGCGTACGACAGGGGGCCGGGACCGGGGAGCTGTTTTTT.